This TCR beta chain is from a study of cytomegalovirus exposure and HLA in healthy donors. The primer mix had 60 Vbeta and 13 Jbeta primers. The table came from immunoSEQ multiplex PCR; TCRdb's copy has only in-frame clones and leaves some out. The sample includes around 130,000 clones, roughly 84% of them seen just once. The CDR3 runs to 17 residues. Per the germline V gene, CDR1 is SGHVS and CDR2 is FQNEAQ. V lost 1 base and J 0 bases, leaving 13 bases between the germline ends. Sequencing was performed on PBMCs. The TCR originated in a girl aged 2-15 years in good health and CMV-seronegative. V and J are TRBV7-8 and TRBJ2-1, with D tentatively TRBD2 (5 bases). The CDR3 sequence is CASSLVGGENSYNEQFF. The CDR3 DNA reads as TGTGCCAGCAGCTTAGTAGGTGGGGAGAACTCCTACAATGAGCAGTTCTTC.